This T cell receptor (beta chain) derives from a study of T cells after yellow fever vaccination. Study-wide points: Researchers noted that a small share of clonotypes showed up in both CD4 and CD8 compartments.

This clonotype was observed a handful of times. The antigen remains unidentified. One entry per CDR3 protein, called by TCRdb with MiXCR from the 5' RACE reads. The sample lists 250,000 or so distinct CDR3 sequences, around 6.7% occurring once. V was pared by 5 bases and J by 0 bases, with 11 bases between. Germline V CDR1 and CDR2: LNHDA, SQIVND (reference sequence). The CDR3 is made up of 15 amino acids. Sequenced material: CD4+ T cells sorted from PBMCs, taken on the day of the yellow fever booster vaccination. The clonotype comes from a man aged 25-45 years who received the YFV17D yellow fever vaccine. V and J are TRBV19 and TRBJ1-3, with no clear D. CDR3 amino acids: CASSAKQNSGNTIYF. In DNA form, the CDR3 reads TGTGCCAGTAGTGCCAAGCAGAACTCTGGAAACACCATATATTTT.